This T cell receptor (beta chain) comes out of a study of blood T cell repertoires in COVID-19. This CDR3 contains 13 residues. Germline-derived CDR1 and CDR2 are SGHRS and YFSETQ. Trimming removed 0 bases from V and 5 bases from J, with 7 bases in between. Profiling relied on immunoSEQ multiplex PCR, and the TCRdb table lists in-frame clones only, not all of them. The data contain 240,000 or so clones, around 86% of them singletons. The sequence derives from a woman aged 40-49 years with acute COVID-19. The rearrangement links TRBV5-1 to TRBJ2-3; D remains unclear. Sequenced input: PBMCs or T cells enriched from blood (not recorded which). The CDR3 sequence: CASSLGPGDTQYF. The CDR3 nucleotides are TGCGCCAGCAGCTTGGGTCCGGGAGATACGCAGTATTTT.